The 13 T cell receptor beta chains presented below share a single source sample, sequenced in a study of blood T cell repertoires in COVID-19. TCRdb's table, derived via immunoSEQ multiplex PCR, lists solely in-frame clones and lacks some. The repertoire holds tens of thousands of clones, with 85% to 90% as singletons. The sequenced material came from peripheral blood. The receptor set was obtained from a man in his 70s with active or convalescent COVID-19.

The chain recombines TRBV5-1 with TRBJ1-1, with D possibly matching TRBD1 (6 bases). Germline loops: CDR1 SGHRS, CDR2 YFSETQ. There are 15 residues in the CDR3. The V end was cut by 4 bases, the J end by 0 bases, with 13 bases between. The CDR3 DNA sequence: TGCGCCAGCAGCCTCTTACAGGGACTGAACACTGAAGCTTTCTTT. Amino acids: CASSLLQGLNTEAFF.

The chain uses TRBV5-6 and TRBJ1-2; TRBD1 matches at 10 bases. V shed 5 bases and J 4 bases; nucleotides not matched to a gene: 11. Germline CDR1 and CDR2: SGHDT and YYEEEE. The CDR3 runs 16 residues. The CDR3 protein is CASRRTGTGVGYGYTF. The CDR3 bases are TGTGCCAGCAGACGTACCGGGACAGGGGTCGGCTATGGCTACACCTTC.

The genes are TRBV19 and TRBJ2-4; 7 bases line up with TRBD2. This CDR3 comprises 16 residues. Germline CDR1 and CDR2: LNHDA and SQIVND (reference sequence). Trimming cost V 3 bases and J 5 bases; bases outside gene matches: 10. CDR3 bases: TGTGCCAGTAGTATGGGGGGGTTAGGGCGCGAAAACATTCAGTACTTC. It specifies CASSMGGLGRENIQYF.

This clone was observed once. The chain joins TRBV5-1 to TRBJ2-7; tentatively, D is TRBD2 (5 bases). The CDR3 runs to 14 residues. The germline gives CDR1 SGHRS, CDR2 YFSETQ. With 5 bases removed from V and 2 bases from J, the gap between germline ends came to 14 bases. The CDR3 DNA is TGCGCCAGCAGTGGTCGAGGGCTTCCCTACGAGCAGTACTTC. It encodes CASSGRGLPYEQYF.

The chain links TRBV18 to TRBJ2-2, with no clear D. V lost 0 bases to trimming and J lost 2 bases, with 7 bases between them. The CDR3 loop spans 15 amino acids. Germline V gene lookup returns CDR1 KGHSH and CDR2 LQKENI. CDR3 region: CASSPPSTNTGELFF. The CDR3 nucleotides read TGTGCCAGCTCACCACCCTCGACTAACACCGGGGAGCTGTTTTTT.

This chain joins TRBV9 and TRBJ1-2; D is unresolved. CDR1 is SGDLS, CDR2 YYNGEE, per germline. Trimming pared 4 bases from V and 0 bases from J, leaving 16 bases between. This CDR3 is 16 amino acids long. The CDR3 sequence is CASSPIPTFPNYGYTF. As DNA, the CDR3 is TGTGCCAGCAGCCCAATCCCGACATTCCCTAACTATGGCTACACCTTC.

The gene calls are TRBV5-4 and TRBJ2-1; 7 bases are a match to TRBD1. V lost 3 bases, J lost 9 bases, and 0 bases stayed unmatched. This CDR3 contains 11 residues. Germline V lookup: CDR1 SGHNT, CDR2 YYREEE (reference sequence). Written as DNA, the CDR3 is TGTGCCAGCAGCTGGACAGGTGAGCAGTTCTTC. Its translation is CASSWTGEQFF.

This chain uses TRBV6-5 with TRBJ2-7, with TRBD2 as a possible D gene (6 bases). Trimming removed 0 bases from V and 2 bases from J, with 8 bases in between. The CDR3 sequence is 14 residues long. The germline V gene has CDR1 MNHEY and CDR2 SVGAGI. DNA of the CDR3: TGTGCCAGCAGTTACTCCGGGACTGCCTACGAGCAGTACTTC. Translating gives CASSYSGTAYEQYF.

As DNA, the CDR3 is TGTGCCAGCAGCTTTTCCGGGATGGGTGGGACAGATACGCAGTATTTT. Its protein product is CASSFSGMGGTDTQYF. This chain uses TRBV7-9 with TRBJ2-3, with D possibly matching TRBD2 (5 bases). This CDR3 has 16 residues. Germline lookup yields CDR1 SEHNR and CDR2 FQNEAQ (reference sequence). Trimming shortened V by 3 bases and J by 3 bases, and 16 bases separated the two germline ends. The variable domain in full, with the rest retrieved from reference TRBV7-9 and TRBJ2-3, is DTGVSQNPRHKITKRGQNVTFRCDPISEHNRLYWYRQTLGQGPEFLTYFQNEAQLEKSRLLSDRFSAERPKGSFSTLEIQRTEQGDSAMYLCASSFSGMGGTDTQYFGPGTRLTVL.

This chain uses TRBV5-1 with TRBJ2-7; TRBD2 agrees at 12 bases. This CDR3 is built from 15 residues. Unmatched junction bases numbered 8, after V lost 4 bases and J lost 6 bases. The germline V gene encodes CDR1 SGHRS and CDR2 YFSETQ. The CDR3 DNA follows: TGCGCCAGCAGCCCTGGACTAGCGGGAAAAGGCGAGCAGTACTTC. It encodes CASSPGLAGKGEQYF.

Only a few counts were recorded for this clone. The CDR3, as DNA: TGTGCCAGCAGCTTATCCCGGACAGGGGTGAATATCCCTGAAGCTTTCTTT. This encodes CASSLSRTGVNIPEAFF. The rearrangement uses TRBV7-9 and TRBJ1-1; 9 bases align to TRBD1. The length of the CDR3 is 17 residues. V lost 2 bases, J lost 6 bases, and 13 bases stayed unmatched. Germline V gene lookup returns CDR1 SEHNR and CDR2 FQNEAQ (reference sequence).

This chain connects TRBV6-2 or TRBV6-3 to TRBJ2-7; perhaps TRBD2 as D (5 bases). CDR3 size: 15 residues. In germline, CDR1 is MNHEY, CDR2 SVGEGT. V lost 7 bases to trimming and J lost 6 bases, with 22 bases between them. The CDR3 region has the DNA TGTGCCAGCACCCCCCGTGGGAGACGGATGCGCGAGCAGTACTTC. It is translated as CASTPRGRRMREQYF.

The rearrangement links TRBV2 to TRBJ2-7; TRBD1 agrees at 10 bases. The CDR3 consists of 15 residues. Germline V lookup: CDR1 SNHLY, CDR2 FYNNEI. V was pared by 3 bases and J by 6 bases, with 8 bases of the junction left unmatched. The DNA of the CDR3 is TGTGCCAGCAGTGAGACAGGGGGCGCCCCCAGCGAGCAGTACTTC. This translates into CASSETGGAPSEQYF.